This TCR beta chain stems from a study of blood T cell repertoires in COVID-19. Overall study context: Samples taken during acute and convalescent COVID-19 were collected in the United States, Italy and Spain. The analysed material was cDNA or gDNA that came from T cells, B-cell-depleted T cells, or PBMCs.

V lost 1 base and J 3 bases, leaving 11 bases between the germline ends. In germline, CDR1 is SGDLS, CDR2 YYNGEE. The CDR3 has 14 residues. Authors' methods: For nucleated cells, counts were estimated from reference gene primer amplification. Only in-frame clones appear in the TCRdb table, and some are missing; sequencing was by immunoSEQ multiplex PCR. V, J and clone size reflect that table, while D and trimming were determined from the DNA. This sample yields fewer than 250,000 clones, of which around nine tenths are seen a single time; approximately 0.69% belongs to the top ten. Sequenced sample: peripheral blood. The sequence was obtained from a man aged 35 to 55 with acute or convalescent COVID-19. This sequence joins TRBV9 and TRBJ2-7; tentative D call: TRBD1 (5 bases). CDR3 amino acids: CASSVWWGGYEQYF. CDR3 coding DNA: TGTGCCAGCAGCGTATGGTGGGGCGGCTACGAGCAGTACTTC. Drawing the rest from reference TRBV9 and TRBJ2-7, the complete variable domain is DSGVTQTPKHLITATGQRVTLRCSPRSGDLSVYWYQQSLDQGLQFLIQYYNGEERAKGNILERFSAQQFPDLHSELNLSSLELGDSALYFCASSVWWGGYEQYFGPGTRLTVT.